This is a list of T cell receptor beta chains from one sample in a study of blood T cell repertoires in COVID-19. Sequencing was performed with immunoSEQ multiplex PCR; in TCRdb, only in-frame clones are kept and a portion is missing. The sample carries roughly 43,000 clones, approximately 82% recorded once. What was sequenced was peripheral blood. The source of these receptors is a woman in her seventies with acute or convalescent COVID-19. CDR3s include the opening cysteine and the closing phenylalanine or tryptophan. The D gene is left open where the match is weak. Size values are once, few and many counts, or a class for expanded clones, and some rows have none.

TRBV3-1/TRBV3-2,.,TRBJ2-7,.,TGTGCCAGCAGCCAGAGAGGGCCCTCGGACGAGCAGTACTTC,CASSQRGPSDEQYF
TRBV10-3,.,TRBJ1-4,.,TGTGCCATCAGTGAGGTCAACAGGGCTGAAAAACTGTTTTTT,CAISEVNRAEKLFF
TRBV15,.,TRBJ2-5,.,TGTGCCACCAGCAGGGGAGCGTTGGAGACCCAGTACTTC,CATSRGALETQYF
TRBV28,.,TRBJ1-5,.,TGTGCCAGCAGTCCCCCCCAGGGGCCCAATCAGCCCCAGCATTTT,CASSPPQGPNQPQHF
TRBV6-2/TRBV6-3,.,TRBJ2-2,TRBD1,TGTGCCAGCAGCCACAGGGGCCCGGGGACCGGGGAGCTGTTTTTT,CASSHRGPGTGELFF
TRBV2,.,TRBJ2-3,TRBD2,TGTGCCAGTAGGACGGGGGGAACAGATACGCAGTATTTT,CASRTGGTDTQYF
TRBV27,.,TRBJ2-1,.,TGTGCCAGCAGGCCGGGACAACGACTCTACAATGAGCAGTTCTTC,CASRPGQRLYNEQFF
TRBV18,.,TRBJ2-3,TRBD2,TGTGCCAGCTCACAAGGACTAGCGGGAGGGAAAGATACGCAGTATTTT,CASSQGLAGGKDTQYF
TRBV30,.,TRBJ1-4,TRBD1,TGTGCCTGGGAAAGGGGGACAGCTGAAAAACTGTTTTTT,CAWERGTAEKLFF
TRBV11-3,.,TRBJ2-5,.,TGTGCCAGCAGCCCGTGGGGGGTCGTAGAGACCCAGTACTTC,CASSPWGVVETQYF
TRBV24-1,.,TRBJ2-3,.,TGTGCCACCAGTGATTTTAAAGAGGGGAGGCCTCGCACAGATACGCAGTATTTT,CATSDFKEGRPRTDTQYF
TRBV4-1,.,TRBJ2-7,TRBD2,TGCGCCAGCAGCCGGGGGGGACTAGCGGGAGTCCACGAGCAGTACTTC,CASSRGGLAGVHEQYF
TRBV19,.,TRBJ2-1,TRBD1,TGTGCCAGTAGTACCGGGACAGGGGAGGTCAATGAGCAGTTCTTC,CASSTGTGEVNEQFF
TRBV24-1,.,TRBJ2-7,TRBD1,TGTGCCACCAGTGAAAACAGGGGGAACCCCTACGAGCAGTACTTC,CATSENRGNPYEQYF
TRBV28,once,TRBJ2-1,TRBD1,TGTGCCAGCAGCCTACAGGGGATCCGAAATGAGCAGTTCTTC,CASSLQGIRNEQFF
TRBV4-2,few,TRBJ1-1,.,TGTGCCAGCAGCCACGGAGGACAGTTGAACACTGAAGCTTTCTTT,CASSHGGQLNTEAFF
TRBV7-3,.,TRBJ2-2,TRBD2,TGTGCCAGCAGCTTAACAGCGGGAGACACCGGGGAGCTGTTTTTT,CASSLTAGDTGELFF
TRBV18,.,TRBJ1-1,TRBD1,TGTGCCAGCTCACCGGGACAGGGGGGATACACTGAAGCTTTCTTT,CASSPGQGGYTEAFF
TRBV7-2,.,TRBJ2-7,TRBD2,TGTGCCAGCAGCTTAACCGGGACTAGCGCCTTCGGGGGGCAGTACTTC,CASSLTGTSAFGGQYF
TRBV27,.,TRBJ1-2,TRBD1,TGTGCCAGCAGTAAACAGGGGAACTATGGCTACACCTTC,CASSKQGNYGYTF
TRBV6-2/TRBV6-3,.,TRBJ1-2,TRBD1,TGTGCCAGCAGCGATTGGGACAGGCCCATTACTAACTATGGCTACACCTTC,CASSDWDRPITNYGYTF
TRBV4-3,.,TRBJ1-5,.,TGCGCCAGCAGCCAGAGTGGAAGAGGTCAGCCCCAGCATTTT,CASSQSGRGQPQHF
TRBV28,.,TRBJ2-3,TRBD1,TGTGCCAGCAGTTCCTCCTATGAGGGGGCAATAACCGATACGCAGTATTTT,CASSSSYEGAITDTQYF
TRBV28,.,TRBJ1-1,.,TGTGCCAGTCAGCGGGAAATAACGAACACTGAAGCTTTCTTT,CASQREITNTEAFF